This entry lists 5 T cell receptor beta chains sequenced from one sample in a study of tumor and adjacent non-tumor tissue in lung cancer. This sample's RNA came from whole unsorted tissue. Distant lung tissue was collected more than 3 cm away from the tumor edge. A modified ARM-PCR protocol with three rounds of nested PCR amplified TCRbeta. One entry per CDR3 protein results from TCRdb running MiXCR on the multiplex PCR reads. The table lists roughly 44,000 distinct CDR3 sequences, 60% to 70% of them singletons. The sample taken for sequencing was distant non-tumor lung tissue. All receptors come from a woman aged 40 to 50 with non-small cell lung cancer.

The DNA for the CDR3 is TGCGCCAGCAACCTAAGCCAAAGTGGCGGGGGGAGGGGCACAGATACGCAGTATTTT. Translated, it gives CASNLSQSGGGRGTDTQYF. The V and J genes are TRBV5-1 and TRBJ2-3; 8 positions match TRBD2. The CDR3 totals 19 residues. V lost 6 bases, J lost 1 base, and 19 bases stayed unmatched. Germline V lookup: CDR1 SGHRS, CDR2 YFSETQ. Filled out from reference TRBV5-1 and TRBJ2-3, the complete variable domain reads KAGVTQTPRYLIKTRGQQVTLSCSPISGHRSVSWYQQTPGQGLQFLFEYFSETQRNKGNFPGRFSGRQFSNSRSEMNVSTLELGDSALYLCASNLSQSGGGRGTDTQYFGPGTRLTVL.

Turning to this clonotype: Germline is not matched at one junction end, which may reflect a read error. The chain has TRBV11-2 and TRBJ1-1, with TRBD1 matching over 7 bases. CDR1 is SGHAT, CDR2 FQNNGV, per germline. CDR3 size: 13 residues. In nucleotides, the CDR3 is TGTGCCAGCAGCTCTCGTGAGGGGGCGGGGGCTCTCTTT. This codes for CASSSREGAGALF.

The chain has TRBV5-4 and TRBJ1-2; a weak D match, TRBD1 (6 bases). The CDR3 runs 15 residues. V lost 8 bases, J lost 1 base, and 18 bases lay in between. Germline V gives CDR1 SGHNT, CDR2 YYREEE (reference sequence). The CDR3 is CASLFTGSHNYGYTF. In DNA form, the CDR3 reads TGTGCCAGTCTTTTTACAGGGTCCCATAACTATGGCTACACCTTC.

Only one count was recorded for this clonotype. The junction differs from germline at one of its ends, possibly a read error. The rearrangement joins TRBV11-2 to TRBJ2-4; possible D gene TRBD2, 6 bases. There are 19 residues in the CDR3. The germline CDR1 and CDR2 sequences are SGHAT and FQNNGV. Here the CDR3 reads CASSLDRGAGRRAKNIHYF. In nucleotides, the CDR3 is TGTGCCAGCAGCCTAGATCGCGGCGCGGGAAGGAGGGCCAAAAACATTCACTACTTC.

Here the CDR3 reads CASSIASGKTYEQYF. The CDR3, as DNA: TGTGCCAGCAGCATAGCCTCGGGGAAGACATACGAGCAGTACTTC. This chain uses TRBV9 with TRBJ2-7; tentatively, D is TRBD2 (5 bases). Trimming took off 4 bases at V and 4 bases at J, with 18 bases between the two ends. The CDR3 is 15 amino acids. From germline, CDR1 is SGDLS and CDR2 YYNGEE.